Presented here are 27 T cell receptor beta chains from one specimen sequenced in a study of CD8+ T cells in alopecia areata. The authors extracted RNA and reverse transcribed it into cDNA as the sequencing template. Repertoires were generated with immunoSEQ multiplex PCR, while TCRdb's copy carries only in-frame clones and drops some. The table has 150,000 or so clones, 40% to 50% seen once. Sequences were obtained from CD4+ T cells sorted from blood. The receptors were gathered from a human donor with alopecia areata.

The chain is built from TRBV11-3 and TRBJ1-2; D unresolved. Germline CDR1 SGHNT, CDR2 YENEEA. V was shortened by 1 base and J by 6 bases, with 6 bases between the two germline ends. The length of the CDR3 is 12 residues. In DNA, the CDR3 is TGTGCCAGCAGCTTAGCGGATAATGGCTACACCTTC. Translated: CASSLADNGYTF.

This clone was found a few times. The V call is TRBV29-1, the J call TRBJ2-5, with TRBD2 as a possible D gene (6 bases). Germline values: CDR1 SQVTM, CDR2 ANQGSEA. V lost 6 bases and J lost 5, with 19 bases in between. This CDR3 has 14 amino acids. This CDR3 reads CSVAPGGRGETQYF. The DNA for the CDR3 is TGCAGCGTCGCCCCCGGGGGACGAGGGGAGACCCAGTACTTC.

The chain combines TRBV2 with TRBJ2-3; 7 bases align to TRBD2. The CDR3 loop spans 17 amino acids. CDR1 and CDR2 (germline): SNHLY, FYNNEI. Trimming removed 11 bases from V and 1 base from J; junction bases left unmatched: 18. The CDR3 sequence: CAGLPGLRARRTDTQYF. CDR3 bases: TGTGCCGGCCTCCCGGGACTAAGGGCGAGGCGCACAGATACGCAGTATTTT.

V gene TRBV27 combines with J gene TRBJ2-5, with 7 bases that match TRBD1. J gave up 9 bases and V 3 bases, and 13 bases lay outside the gene matches. The CDR3 extends over 15 amino acids. Germline lookup yields CDR1 MNHEY and CDR2 SMNVEV (reference sequence). The CDR3 region is CASSLVPGPQGAQYF. The CDR3, as DNA: TGTGCCAGCAGTTTGGTGCCAGGACCCCAGGGGGCCCAGTACTTC.

The rearrangement links TRBV11-2 to TRBJ2-3; D uncertain. The germline V gene encodes CDR1 SGHAT and CDR2 FQNNGV. Deletions cut 6 bases from V and 0 bases from J, with 16 bases between. There are 16 residues in the CDR3. CDR3 sequence: CASRTPVTTSTDTQYF. CDR3 DNA sequence: TGTGCCAGCAGGACCCCAGTCACCACTAGCACAGATACGCAGTATTTT.

The J gene is TRBJ2-2, the V gene TRBV2; 8 nucleotides align to TRBD2. This CDR3 region has 14 residues. The germline gives CDR1 SNHLY, CDR2 FYNNEI. V was clipped by 7 bases and J by 7 bases; unmatched bases: 8. Here the CDR3 DNA reads TGTGCCAGCATGCGCGAAGCGGGAGTCGGGGAGCTGTTTTTT. This gives the protein CASMREAGVGELFF.

This chain links TRBV11-1 with TRBJ1-2, with D unclear. The V and J ends lost 5 bases and 6 bases respectively, with 13 bases between them. The CDR3 length is 13 residues. Germline CDR1 and CDR2: SGHAT and FQDESV (reference sequence). The CDR3 sequence: CASSAPSGNGYTF. The CDR3 coding sequence is TGTGCCAGCAGCGCCCCATCCGGGAATGGCTACACCTTC.

The chain joins TRBV7-2 to TRBJ2-7; D is possibly TRBD1 (5 bases). This CDR3 spans 13 amino acids. Trimming left V 8 bases short and J 6 bases short, with 17 bases between. The germline CDR1 and CDR2 sequences are SGHTA and FQGNSA. The CDR3 sequence is CASGRQGRVEQYF. CDR3 in DNA: TGTGCCAGCGGCCGCCAGGGTCGAGTCGAGCAGTACTTC.

This clone has a handful of counts. The chain couples TRBV6-5 to TRBJ1-5; D gene uncertain. The CDR3 covers 15 residues. V lost 5 bases and J lost 3, with 14 bases in between. Germline V CDR1 and CDR2: MNHEY, SVGAGI. CDR3 sequence (DNA): TGTGCCAGCAGTCCCCGGGCCCTTACCAATCAGCCCCAGCATTTT. This encodes CASSPRALTNQPQHF.

The V gene is TRBV2, the J gene TRBJ1-2; 9 nucleotides align to TRBD1. CDR3 length equals 13 residues. Germline CDR1 and CDR2: SNHLY and FYNNEI. V lost 4 bases and J lost 6; bases outside the gene matches: 3. CDR3 DNA sequence: TGTGCCAGCAGTGGGACAGGGGCCCATGGCTACACCTTC. Translating it yields CASSGTGAHGYTF.

The table lists this clone with many counts. The chain carries TRBV7-3 and TRBJ2-5, with 8 bases that match TRBD2. V lost 2 bases and J lost 5; bases outside the gene matches: 4. The CDR3 has 14 amino acids. Looked up from germline, CDR1 is SGHTA and CDR2 is FQGTGA. CDR3 nucleotide sequence: TGTGCCAGCAGCTTATTGGGCGGGAGGGAGACCCAGTACTTC. This sequence encodes CASSLLGGRETQYF.

This clone was observed a handful of times. The rearrangement links TRBV4-1 to TRBJ2-7, with D possibly TRBD2 on 5 matching bases. CDR1 is MGHRA and CDR2 is YSYEKL in the germline V gene. The CDR3 is 12 residues long. V was cut by 4 bases and J by 3 bases, with 7 bases left in between. Here the CDR3 DNA reads TGCGCCAGCAGCCCGGACTTCTACGAGCAGTACTTC. The encoded protein is CASSPDFYEQYF.

The CDR3 here is CASSQETFGYTF. As DNA, the CDR3 is TGCGCCAGCAGCCAAGAAACCTTTGGCTACACCTTC. The rearrangement uses TRBV4-1 and TRBJ1-2, with D unclear. Looked up from germline, CDR1 is MGHRA and CDR2 is YSYEKL. V was shortened by 0 bases and J by 7 bases, with 6 bases between the two germline ends. This CDR3 contains 12 residues.

The rearrangement joins TRBV30 to TRBJ1-2, with D unresolved. Per the germline V gene, CDR1 is GTSNPN and CDR2 is SVGIG (reference sequence). The CDR3 runs 11 residues. Trimming stripped 0 bases from V and 11 bases from J, with 10 bases between. The CDR3 loop is CAWSVREGYTF. The DNA of the CDR3 is TGTGCCTGGAGTGTAAGAGAGGGTTACACCTTC.

This rearrangement joins TRBV6-1 to TRBJ2-6; D unresolved. V lost 3 bases, J lost 4 bases, and 13 bases lay in between. The V gene's germline CDR1 is MNHNS and CDR2 SASEGT. The CDR3 is 16 residues long. This chain's CDR3 is CASSDRVFAGANVLTF. DNA of the CDR3: TGTGCCAGCAGTGATCGGGTTTTTGCCGGGGCCAACGTCCTGACTTTC.

J is TRBJ1-1 and V is TRBV30, with 8 bases matching TRBD1. V was clipped by 3 bases and J by 10 bases; unmatched bases: 13. Germline V lookup: CDR1 GTSNPN, CDR2 SVGIG (reference sequence). The CDR3 spans 14 residues. The CDR3 loop is CAWSGLGQAIGAFF. For the CDR3, the DNA is TGTGCCTGGAGCGGACTGGGACAGGCGATCGGAGCTTTCTTT.

This chain uses TRBV7-9 with TRBJ1-5; D unresolved. V was clipped by 4 bases and J by 6 bases, with 7 bases between them. The CDR3 length is 12 residues. Germline CDR1 is SEHNR and CDR2 is FQNEAQ (reference sequence). The CDR3 DNA reads TGTGCCAGCAGCTCTGGGGTTCAGCCCCAGCATTTT. This encodes CASSSGVQPQHF.

This chain links TRBV6-6 with TRBJ2-7; no clear D. CDR1 is MNHNY and CDR2 is SVGAGI in the germline V gene (reference sequence). This CDR3 region has 13 residues. V was shortened by 8 bases and J by 4 bases, with 15 bases between the two germline ends. The CDR3 bases are TGTGCCAGCCGTTCAAAGGGCCTATACGAGCAGTACTTC. This codes for CASRSKGLYEQYF.

This chain links TRBV4-2 with TRBJ1-4; D remains ambiguous. CDR1 and CDR2 (germline): LGHNA, YNFKEQ. The CDR3 covers 16 residues. The ends were cut back, 5 bases at V and 0 bases at J, with 13 bases in the middle. The CDR3 bases are TGTGCCAGCAGCTCGAATTCTGGTGCAACTAATGAAAAACTGTTTTTT. As protein: CASSSNSGATNEKLFF.

The rearrangement links TRBV7-8 to TRBJ2-3; D might be TRBD1 or TRBD2, each matching 5 bases. Germline CDR1 and CDR2: SGHVS and FQNEAQ. The CDR3 is 15 amino acids. Trimming took off 1 base at V and 1 base at J, with 9 bases between the two ends. The CDR3 region is CASSLGDPRTDTQYF. In DNA form, the CDR3 reads TGTGCCAGCAGCTTAGGGGACCCACGCACAGATACGCAGTATTTT.

The chain has TRBV7-9 and TRBJ1-5; possible D gene TRBD1, 6 bases. The CDR3 is made up of 14 amino acids. The germline V gene has CDR1 SEHNR and CDR2 FQNEAQ (reference sequence). V shed 7 bases and J shed 3 bases, with 13 bases lying between them. CDR3 in amino acids: CASTQGGNNQPQHF. CDR3 sequence (DNA): TGTGCCAGCACCCAAGGGGGGAACAATCAGCCCCAGCATTTT.

The chain carries TRBV29-1 and TRBJ1-1, with no clear D. CDR1 and CDR2 from the germline V gene are SQVTM and ANQGSEA. This CDR3 is 11 amino acids long. Trimming left V 4 bases short and J 6 bases short, with 9 bases between. The DNA for the CDR3 is TGCAGCGTTGTGGGTGGAGCTGAAGCTTTCTTT. Amino acids: CSVVGGAEAFF.

This clone was observed a few times. The chain carries TRBV5-4 and TRBJ2-1; 9 nucleotides agree with TRBD2. The J segment lost 6 bases and the V segment lost 2 bases, leaving 9 bases of the junction unmatched. The CDR3 totals 16 residues. Germline V gives CDR1 SGHNT, CDR2 YYREEE (reference sequence). CDR3 amino acids: CASSFEAGGPRNEQFF. The CDR3 DNA reads as TGTGCCAGCAGCTTTGAAGCGGGAGGTCCCCGCAATGAGCAGTTCTTC.

This clone was seen a few times. V and J are TRBV5-1 and TRBJ1-2; no definite D call. CDR1 and CDR2 (germline): SGHRS, YFSETQ. This CDR3 is built from 13 residues. With 2 bases removed from V and 6 bases from J, the gap between germline ends came to 11 bases. CDR3 protein: CASSFEGGNGYTF. CDR3 sequence (DNA): TGCGCCAGCAGCTTTGAAGGAGGGAATGGCTACACCTTC. Combining the CDR3 with reference TRBV5-1 and TRBJ1-2 gives the whole variable domain KAGVTQTPRYLIKTRGQQVTLSCSPISGHRSVSWYQQTPGQGLQFLFEYFSETQRNKGNFPGRFSGRQFSNSRSEMNVSTLELGDSALYLCASSFEGGNGYTFGSGTRLTVV.

The chain carries TRBV2 and TRBJ2-7; D unresolved. Trimming pared 3 bases from V and 6 bases from J, leaving 9 bases between. The CDR3 length is 12 residues. CDR1 SNHLY and CDR2 FYNNEI come from the germline V gene. CDR3 sequence reads: CASSEKGSEQYF. CDR3 DNA: TGTGCCAGCAGTGAGAAGGGATCCGAGCAGTACTTC.

The CDR3 bases are TGTGCCAGCAGCGCCCAACAGGGAGGCAATCAGCCCCAGCATTTT. Protein product: CASSAQQGGNQPQHF. V and J are TRBV7-9 and TRBJ1-5; D is perhaps TRBD1 (6 bases). V dropped 5 bases and J dropped 2 bases, with 13 bases sitting between them. The V gene's germline CDR1 is SEHNR and CDR2 FQNEAQ (reference sequence). This CDR3 comprises 15 residues.

This clone was seen a handful of times. The chain combines TRBV19 with TRBJ2-1, with TRBD1 as a possible D gene (5 bases). The CDR3 covers 14 residues. Germline values: CDR1 LNHDA, CDR2 SQIVND (reference sequence). Trimming pared 5 bases from V and 0 bases from J, leaving 8 bases between. CDR3 loop: CASSGQSSYNEQFF. Here the CDR3 DNA reads TGTGCCAGTAGTGGACAAAGCTCCTACAATGAGCAGTTCTTC. The full variable domain, in which reference TRBV19 and TRBJ2-1 provide the parts outside the CDR3, is DGGITQSPKYLFRKEGQNVTLSCEQNLNHDAMYWYRQDPGQGLRLIYYSQIVNDFQKGDIAEGYSVSREKKESFPLTVTSAQKNPTAFYLCASSGQSSYNEQFFGPGTRLTVL.